The entry below describes one T cell receptor (beta chain). Its antigen is unknown. The record originates from a study of shared clonotypes between healthy human individuals. Selected positively for CCR7 and CD45RO-negative, naive CD8 cells excluded terminally differentiated effector memory CD45RA+ cells. Study-wide findings and caveats: Among donors, the sharing of clonotypes was expected to be influenced by sequencing depth.

Sequencing was performed with immunoSEQ multiplex PCR; in TCRdb, only in-frame clones are kept and a portion is missing. The top ten clones hold 1.5% to 2% of a sample with some 2.1 million clones, 93% of them seen once. V lost 7 bases to trimming and J lost 4 bases; unmatched junction nucleotides: 4. The CDR3 covers 13 residues. Germline-derived CDR1 and CDR2 are KGHSH and LQKENI. The sample comprised naive CD8+ T cells from PBMCs. The TCR sequence derives from a man between 18 and 35 years old in good health. Some clones in this sample may be carry-over from other donors' samples. J is TRBJ1-2 and V is TRBV18; TRBD1 matches at 9 bases. The chain's CDR3 is CASLGQGAYGYTF. The CDR3 DNA reads TGTGCCAGCTTGGGACAGGGAGCCTATGGCTACACCTTC.